This TCR beta chain came from a study of Graves' ophthalmopathy and Graves' hyperthyroidism. Transcripts of RNA were the source for amplifying TCR beta CDR3 regions. In the first round, RT-PCR was carried out with HTBI primers, and a multiplex PCR formed the second round. MiXCR, applied by TCRdb to the multiplex PCR reads, yields one record per CDR3 protein. The table shows over 450,000 distinct CDR3 sequences, with approximately 15% occurring only once. Excluded: other autoimmune disease, uncontrolled infection, pregnancy or lactation. Orbital computed tomography, together with clinical symptoms, serum thyroxine, TRAb and thyroid ultrasound, was used for diagnosis. A volume of around 10 ml of fresh peripheral blood supplied the PBMCs. Germline V gene data show CDR1 as MNHNS and CDR2 as SASEGT. The ends were cut back, 5 bases at V and 0 bases at J, with 16 bases in the middle. The CDR3 sequence is 16 residues long.

This clonotype showed up many times. This sequence originates from a woman in her twenties or thirties with Graves' ophthalmopathy. Input material: blood. This chain joins TRBV6-1 and TRBJ1-2; D is unclear. CDR3 in DNA: TGTGCCAGCAGTCCCCAAGCAAAGGCAGCTAACTATGGCTACACCTTC. It translates to CASSPQAKAANYGYTF.